This is a list of T cell receptor beta chains from one sample in a study of blood T cell repertoires in COVID-19. The method was immunoSEQ multiplex PCR; TCRdb's version includes in-frame clones alone and lacks a portion of them. In the table there are roughly 400,000 clones, around 87% of which are singletons. Material: peripheral blood. All receptors come from a woman aged 60-70 years with COVID-19, enrolled during active disease. Each CDR3 is given with its conserved first and last residue. The order of the fields is D gene, CDR3 length, V gene, CDR3 protein. D genes are given only for firm matches.

D: TRBD1; length: 14; V: TRBV7-3; CDR3: CASRIGQGPYEQYF
D: TRBD1; length: 18; V: TRBV5-6; CDR3: CASSLIAGQGARNTEAFF
D: TRBD1; length: 16; V: TRBV5-1; CDR3: CASSLALGTGLGGYTF
D: TRBD1; length: 14; V: TRBV2; CDR3: CASSYTGADQPQHF
D: NA; length: 14; V: TRBV9; CDR3: CASSSDTGPYEQYF
D: TRBD1; length: 15; V: TRBV5-6; CDR3: CASSLRSGGNEKLFF
D: TRBD1; length: 13; V: TRBV28; CDR3: CASSRGQGYGYTF
D: TRBD2; length: 15; V: TRBV6-5; CDR3: CASSPLSGGDYEQYF
D: NA; length: 14; V: TRBV25-1; CDR3: CASSEYGGTITQYF
D: NA; length: 13; V: TRBV6-4; CDR3: CASSAGSNTEAFF
D: NA; length: 12; V: TRBV12-3/TRBV12-4; CDR3: CASSGFGTPAFF
D: TRBD2; length: 18; V: TRBV27; CDR3: CASSGQLAGGRPYNEQFF
D: NA; length: 16; V: TRBV18; CDR3: CASSPPQGTPSETQYF
D: TRBD1; length: 14; V: TRBV28; CDR3: CASSLARGVTEAFF
D: NA; length: 13; V: TRBV5-6; CDR3: CASSSVQGYGYTF
D: TRBD1; length: 15; V: TRBV6-5; CDR3: CASRTTGYTPDTQYF
D: TRBD1; length: 17; V: TRBV7-6; CDR3: CASSLFRDSPATGELFF
D: NA; length: 13; V: TRBV5-1; CDR3: CASSSLPGDAQFF
D: NA; length: 15; V: TRBV3-1/TRBV3-2; CDR3: CASSQVWGGGNTIYF
D: TRBD1; length: 13; V: TRBV2; CDR3: CASSERGQGAPTF
D: NA; length: 14; V: TRBV6-5; CDR3: CASSYDRMNEKLFF
D: NA; length: 16; V: TRBV4-2; CDR3: CASSRNPGTLNTEAFF
D: TRBD2; length: 18; V: TRBV28; CDR3: CASSSPGKRGGSQETQYF
D: NA; length: 14; V: TRBV5-1; CDR3: CASSLPGEPDTQYF
D: TRBD2; length: 16; V: TRBV18; CDR3: CASSPLILAGAVEQYF
D: TRBD1; length: 14; V: TRBV27; CDR3: CASSITGGWEKLFF
D: NA; length: 16; V: TRBV4-1; CDR3: CASSHPVKGSRSPLHF
D: NA; length: 15; V: TRBV7-9; CDR3: CASSAAGFVGNTIYF
D: TRBD1; length: 18; V: TRBV5-1; CDR3: CASSGGQTWGQGWDGYTF
D: TRBD1; length: 15; V: TRBV5-1; CDR3: CASRGQGARGYGYTF
D: TRBD1; length: 15; V: TRBV9; CDR3: CASSASGTGAYGYTF
D: NA; length: 13; V: TRBV9; CDR3: CASSAGGNYGYTF